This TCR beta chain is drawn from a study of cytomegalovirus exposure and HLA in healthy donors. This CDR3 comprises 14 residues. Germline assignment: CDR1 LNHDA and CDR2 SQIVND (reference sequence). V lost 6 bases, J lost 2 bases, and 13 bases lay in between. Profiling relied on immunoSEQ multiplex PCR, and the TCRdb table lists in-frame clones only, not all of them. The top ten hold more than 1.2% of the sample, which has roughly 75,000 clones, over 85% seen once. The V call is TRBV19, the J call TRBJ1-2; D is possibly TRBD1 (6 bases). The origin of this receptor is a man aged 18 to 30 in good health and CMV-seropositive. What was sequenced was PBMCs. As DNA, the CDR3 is TGTGCCAGTAGGCGGGGGCAGGCCAACTATGGCTACACCTTC. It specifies CASRRGQANYGYTF.